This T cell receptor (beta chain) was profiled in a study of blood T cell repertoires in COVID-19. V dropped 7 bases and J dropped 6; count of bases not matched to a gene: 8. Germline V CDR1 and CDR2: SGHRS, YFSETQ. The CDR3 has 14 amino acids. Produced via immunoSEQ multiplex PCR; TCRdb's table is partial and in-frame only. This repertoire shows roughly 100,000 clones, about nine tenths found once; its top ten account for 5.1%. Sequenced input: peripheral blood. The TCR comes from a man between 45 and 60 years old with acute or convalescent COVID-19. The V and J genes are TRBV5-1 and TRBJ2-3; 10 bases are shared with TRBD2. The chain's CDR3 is CASSSGGIWDTQYF. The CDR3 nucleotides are TGCGCCAGCTCTAGCGGGGGCATTTGGGATACGCAGTATTTT.